Following are 6 T cell receptor beta chains from one sample sequenced in a study of cytomegalovirus exposure and HLA in healthy donors. Primers: 60 Vbeta forward and 13 Jbeta reverse. Using immunoSEQ multiplex PCR, the repertoire was profiled, and TCRdb retains in-frame clones only, with some absent. The sample shows around 160,000 clones, 75% to 90% of them seen only once. The sample consisted of PBMCs. The receptors derive from a human donor in good health.

V is TRBV7-9 and J is TRBJ2-1, with D possibly matching TRBD1 (6 bases). The CDR3 is made up of 14 amino acids. CDR1 and CDR2 (germline): SEHNR, FQNEAQ (reference sequence). Deletions cut 5 bases from V and 3 bases from J, with 11 bases between. CDR3 bases: TGTGCCAGCAGCCTAGGACAGATCTACAATGAGCAGTTCTTC. Translated: CASSLGQIYNEQFF.

The chain is built from TRBV14 and TRBJ1-5; D is undetermined. The CDR3 has 14 amino acids. The V gene's germline CDR1 is SGHDN and CDR2 FVKESK. V was trimmed by 2 bases and J by 7 bases, leaving 12 bases between them. The CDR3 region has the DNA TGTGCCAGCAGCCAAACCGGGGAAGAGCAGCCCCAGCATTTT. Translation: CASSQTGEEQPQHF.

V is TRBV7-2 and J is TRBJ1-6; 9 positions agree with TRBD1. From germline, CDR1 is SGHTA and CDR2 FQGNSA. This CDR3 has 14 amino acids. Trimming took 5 bases from V and 10 from J; bases not matched to a gene: 6. The CDR3 sequence is CASSLGTGQSPLHF. The CDR3 nucleotides are TGTGCCAGCAGCCTAGGGACAGGGCAATCACCCCTCCACTTT. Complete variable domain (other parts from reference TRBV7-2 and TRBJ1-6): GAGVSQSPSNKVTEKGKDVELRCDPISGHTALYWYRQSLGQGLEFLIYFQGNSAPDKSGLPSDRFSAERTGGSVSTLTIQRTQQEDSAVYLCASSLGTGQSPLHFGNGTRLTVT.

The V and J genes are TRBV5-1 and TRBJ1-2, with D perhaps TRBD1 (6 bases). Germline-derived CDR1 and CDR2 are SGHRS and YFSETQ. Deletions cut 1 base from V and 4 bases from J, with 11 bases between. There are 14 residues in the CDR3. CDR3 nucleotide sequence: TGCGCCAGCAGCTTGTCACAGGGCCCCTATGGCTACACCTTC. This sequence encodes CASSLSQGPYGYTF.

The chain is built from TRBV9 and TRBJ1-2; TRBD1 matches at 8 bases. CDR1 SGDLS and CDR2 YYNGEE come from the germline V gene. This CDR3 spans 14 amino acids. J lost 8 bases, V lost 3 bases, and 9 bases had no gene match. CDR3 nucleotide sequence: TGTGCCAGCAGCGCAACACAGGGGGGAAGAGGCTACACCTTC. The encoded protein is CASSATQGGRGYTF. The full variable domain, in which reference TRBV9 and TRBJ1-2 provide the parts outside the CDR3, is DSGVTQTPKHLITATGQRVTLRCSPRSGDLSVYWYQQSLDQGLQFLIQYYNGEERAKGNILERFSAQQFPDLHSELNLSSLELGDSALYFCASSATQGGRGYTFGSGTRLTVV.

The V call is TRBV2, the J call TRBJ1-2, with D hard to call. Trimming removed 4 bases at V and 8 bases at J, with 14 bases between. Germline V CDR1 and CDR2: SNHLY, FYNNEI. This CDR3 has 13 residues. The CDR3 DNA is TGTGCCAGCAGTGTGGGCAGGTCGGTCGGCTACACCTTC. As protein: CASSVGRSVGYTF.